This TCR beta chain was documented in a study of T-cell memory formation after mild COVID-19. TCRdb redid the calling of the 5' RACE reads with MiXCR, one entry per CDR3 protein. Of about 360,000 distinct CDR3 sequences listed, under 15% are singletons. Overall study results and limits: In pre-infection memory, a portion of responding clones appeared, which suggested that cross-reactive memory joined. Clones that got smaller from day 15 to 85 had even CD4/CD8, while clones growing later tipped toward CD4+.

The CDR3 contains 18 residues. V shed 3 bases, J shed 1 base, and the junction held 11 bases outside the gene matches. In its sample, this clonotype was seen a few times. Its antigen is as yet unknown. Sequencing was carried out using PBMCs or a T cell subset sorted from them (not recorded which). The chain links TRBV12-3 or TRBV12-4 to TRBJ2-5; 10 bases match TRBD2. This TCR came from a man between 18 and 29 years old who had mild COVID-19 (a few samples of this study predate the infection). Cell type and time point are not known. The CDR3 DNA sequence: TGTGCCAGCAGTTTGTCGGTAATAGCGGGGGGACGCCAAGAGACCCAGTACTTC. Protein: CASSLSVIAGGRQETQYF.